The rows below give T cell receptor beta chains drawn from one sample of a study of blood T cell repertoires in COVID-19. Using immunoSEQ multiplex PCR, the repertoire was profiled, and TCRdb retains in-frame clones only, with some absent. The sample lists approximately 100,000 clones, about 75% seen once, with 5% to 6.5% in the top ten. Sequencing used peripheral blood. These receptors originate from a man at least 80 years old with acute or convalescent COVID-19. Each CDR3 is given with its conserved first and last residue. Each record gives: D gene, J gene, clone size, V gene, CDR3 DNA, CDR3 protein. A D gene is named only where the DNA matches it firmly. Expanded clones get a size class; other rows say once, few or many, or leave the size out.

>.|TRBJ1-1|few|TRBV28
TGTGCCAGCAGTTTCGGGTCCCGGAACACTGAAGCTTTCTTT
CASSFGSRNTEAFF
>TRBD1|TRBJ1-1|.|TRBV18
TGTGCCAGCTCCCAGGGGGCCAACACTGAAGCTTTCTTT
CASSQGANTEAFF
>TRBD1|TRBJ2-2|.|TRBV28
TGTGCCAGCAGGGCGACAGGGGAGCGAGTCGGGGAGCTGTTTTTT
CASRATGERVGELFF
>.|TRBJ2-2|few|TRBV12-3/TRBV12-4
TGTGCCAGCAGCAGGGGCGGGGAGCTGTTTTTT
CASSRGGELFF
>.|TRBJ2-2|few|TRBV4-3
TGCGCCAGCAGCCAGCTCCTTAGCGCCGCGAACACCGGGGAGCTGTTTTTT
CASSQLLSAANTGELFF
>TRBD2|TRBJ2-1|.|TRBV29-1
TGCGGAGGGGGGTTAAGACTAGCGCCATACAATGAGCAGTTCTTC
CGGGLRLAPYNEQFF
>TRBD1|TRBJ1-2|.|TRBV19
TGTGCCAGTAGTCCACAACAGGGGGCGCAATCGAACTATGGCTACACCTTC
CASSPQQGAQSNYGYTF
>.|TRBJ1-4|.|TRBV2
TGTGCCAGCAGTGCCGAGACAGTTGAAAAACTGTTTTTT
CASSAETVEKLFF
>TRBD1|TRBJ1-3|many|TRBV9
TGTGCCAGCTCTCGGGACAGCTCTGGAAACACCATATATTTT
CASSRDSSGNTIYF
>.|TRBJ1-2|few|TRBV7-9
TGTGCCAGCAGCTCGACAGAGGCCTATGGCTACACCTTC
CASSSTEAYGYTF
>TRBD2|TRBJ2-5|.|TRBV3-1/TRBV3-2
TGTGCCAGCAGCCCTGAGGGCGGGAGGGCCAAAGAGACCCAGTACTTC
CASSPEGGRAKETQYF
>TRBD1|TRBJ2-5|.|TRBV5-1
TGCGCCAGCAGCGCTACAGGGGGAGAAGAGACCCAGTACTTC
CASSATGGEETQYF
>.|TRBJ2-7|.|TRBV18
TGTGCCAGCTCACCGGCTAGAAACGAGCAGTACTTC
CASSPARNEQYF
>.|TRBJ2-2|.|TRBV18
TGTGCCAGCTCACCGCTGACTAGTCCTTTTACCGGGGAGCTGTTTTTT
CASSPLTSPFTGELFF
>.|TRBJ2-2|.|TRBV19
TGTGCCAGTACCCCGGACTATTACACCGGGGAGCTGTTTTTT
CASTPDYYTGELFF
>.|TRBJ2-1|few|TRBV6-2/TRBV6-3
TGTGCCAGCAGTTACTCGGGTCCTCGCGGTGAGCAGTTCTTC
CASSYSGPRGEQFF
>TRBD2|TRBJ2-7|.|TRBV7-2
TGTGCCAGCAGCGGGGCGGCTAGCGGGTTCTCCGAGCAGTACTTC
CASSGAASGFSEQYF
>TRBD2|TRBJ2-1|few|TRBV28
TGTGCCAGCACCCGGGGACTAGCGGGAGTCAGTGAGCAGTTCTTC
CASTRGLAGVSEQFF
>.|TRBJ2-2|.|TRBV5-4
TGTGCCAGCAGTTTCGGTGGGCCGAGAGAAACCGGGGAGCTGTTTTTT
CASSFGGPRETGELFF
>.|TRBJ1-1|.|TRBV13
TGTGCCAGCAGCAAGGGTCCGGGAGAGCCTGAAGCTTTCTTT
CASSKGPGEPEAFF
>.|TRBJ2-7|.|TRBV4-2
TGTGCCAGCAGCCAAGATGGCGGATACGAGCAGTACTTC
CASSQDGGYEQYF
>.|TRBJ2-5|.|TRBV2
TGTGCCAGCAGTGAATTAGGGGAAGAGACCCAGTACTTC
CASSELGEETQYF
>.|TRBJ2-7|.|TRBV7-9
TGTGCCAGCAGCTTAGGTGGGTCCGCAGGGGAGCAGTACTTC
CASSLGGSAGEQYF
>.|TRBJ1-2|.|TRBV6-1
TGTGCCAGCAGTGACCAATCCCCGGGGGGGGCAGAAGGCTACACCTTC
CASSDQSPGGAEGYTF
>TRBD2|TRBJ2-1|.|TRBV5-6
TGTGCCAGCAGCTTGGATAGCGGGAGGGCTAATGAGCAGTTCTTC
CASSLDSGRANEQFF
>.|TRBJ1-1|.|TRBV28
TGTGCCAGCAGTTTATTGTACCAGGGCGATGAAGCTTTCTTT
CASSLLYQGDEAFF
>.|TRBJ2-2|.|TRBV9
TGTGCCAGCAGCGTAGCAGGTGTGTCGGCCGGGGAGCTGTTTTTT
CASSVAGVSAGELFF
>TRBD1|TRBJ2-5|.|TRBV27
TGTGCCAGTTATGAGGGACAGGACCGGGAGACCCAGTACTTC
CASYEGQDRETQYF
>TRBD1|TRBJ2-1|few|TRBV19
TGTGCCATTCAGAGGACAGGGATGGGGGATGAGCAGTTCTTC
CAIQRTGMGDEQFF
>TRBD1|TRBJ2-7|.|TRBV29-1
TGCAGCGCCGGGACAGGAAGTCGCGAGCAGTACTTC
CSAGTGSREQYF
>TRBD2|TRBJ2-1|few|TRBV4-3
TGCGCCAGCAGCCAAGATCGTGGCGGGAGAAGGAATGAGCAGTTCTTC
CASSQDRGGRRNEQFF
>.|TRBJ2-7|.|TRBV2
TGTGCCAGCAGCCGGGGGAGGTCCTACGAGCAGTACTTC
CASSRGRSYEQYF
>TRBD2|TRBJ2-1|.|TRBV18
TGTGCCAGCTCACTCCTTTTGCCGGGACTAGCGGGAGGCCGGTCGGATGAGCAGTTCTTC
CASSLLLPGLAGGRSDEQFF
>.|TRBJ2-7|.|TRBV10-3
TGTGCCATCAAGGACAGCTCCTACGAGCAGTACTTC
CAIKDSSYEQYF
>.|TRBJ1-2|.|TRBV6-1
TGTGCCAGCAGTGAGGGCGGGGAAGGGGGCTACACCTTC
CASSEGGEGGYTF
>.|TRBJ1-5|.|TRBV6-5
TGTGCCAGCAGTCGGACAGACGGCAATCAGCCCCAGCATTTT
CASSRTDGNQPQHF
>.|TRBJ1-2|.|TRBV11-2
TGTGCCAGCAGCCTAGAGGCCGGGAATGGCTACACCTTC
CASSLEAGNGYTF
>TRBD2|TRBJ2-1|.|TRBV7-2
TGTGCCAGCAGCTTATGGGCGGGAGGGGGCGATGAGCAGTTCTTC
CASSLWAGGGDEQFF
>.|TRBJ1-3|.|TRBV20-1
TGCAGTGCTAGTGACTTGGCGAGGGGAAACACCATATATTTT
CSASDLARGNTIYF
>.|TRBJ1-3|once|TRBV28
TGTGCCAGCAGTTCCGGGACTCCTGGAAACACCATATATTTT
CASSSGTPGNTIYF